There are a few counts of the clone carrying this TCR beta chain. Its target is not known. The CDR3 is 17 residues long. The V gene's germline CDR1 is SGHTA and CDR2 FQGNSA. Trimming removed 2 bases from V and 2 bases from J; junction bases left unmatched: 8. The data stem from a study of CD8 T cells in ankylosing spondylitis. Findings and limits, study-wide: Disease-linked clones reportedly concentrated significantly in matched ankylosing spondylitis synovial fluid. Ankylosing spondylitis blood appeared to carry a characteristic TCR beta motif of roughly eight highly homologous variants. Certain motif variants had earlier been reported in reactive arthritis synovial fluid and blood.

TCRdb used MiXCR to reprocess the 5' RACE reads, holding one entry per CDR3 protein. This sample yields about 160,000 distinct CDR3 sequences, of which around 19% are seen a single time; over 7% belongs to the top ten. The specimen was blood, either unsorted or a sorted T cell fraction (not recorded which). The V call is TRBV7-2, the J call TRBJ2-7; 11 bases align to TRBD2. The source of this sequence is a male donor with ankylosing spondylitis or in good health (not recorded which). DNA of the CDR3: TGTGCCAGCAGCTTAACGGGCGGGACTAGCGGACCCTACGAGCAGTACTTC. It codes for CASSLTGGTSGPYEQYF. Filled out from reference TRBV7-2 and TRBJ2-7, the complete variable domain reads GAGVSQSPSNKVTEKGKDVELRCDPISGHTALYWYRQSLGQGLEFLIYFQGNSAPDKSGLPSDRFSAERTGGSVSTLTIQRTQQEDSAVYLCASSLTGGTSGPYEQYFGPGTRLTVT.